Below, 8 T cell receptor beta chains from the same sample are listed, as sequenced in a study of shared clonotypes between healthy human individuals. Produced via immunoSEQ multiplex PCR; TCRdb's table is partial and in-frame only. Among 1.5 million to 1.9 million clones, around 98% were seen once, and the ten largest hold about 0.45%. The specimen was naive CD4+ T cells sorted from blood. Sample subset: CD45RA+ positively selected. The receptor set was obtained from a man aged 30-40 years in good health.

The chain carries TRBV5-4 and TRBJ1-2; TRBD1 might be the D (5 bases). Germline V gene sequence: CDR1 SGHNT, CDR2 YYREEE (reference sequence). Trimming cost V 9 bases and J 6 bases, with 18 bases left between them. The CDR3 has 13 amino acids. The chain's CDR3 is CATRGRGDNGYTF. The DNA for the CDR3 is TGTGCCACCCGAGGGAGAGGGGATAATGGCTACACCTTC.

The rearrangement joins TRBV7-9 to TRBJ1-2, with 7 bases matching TRBD1. Germline V gene lookup returns CDR1 SEHNR and CDR2 FQNEAQ (reference sequence). The trim removed 4 bases at V and 0 bases at J, leaving 5 bases unmatched. The CDR3 loop spans 15 amino acids. CDR3 sequence reads: CASSYGTVANYGYTF. As DNA, the CDR3 is TGTGCCAGCAGCTACGGGACAGTAGCTAACTATGGCTACACCTTC.

The J gene is TRBJ2-2, the V gene TRBV6-4, with D perhaps TRBD2 (6 bases). From germline, CDR1 is MRHNA and CDR2 SNTAGT. This CDR3 is 14 amino acids long. The V and J ends lost 3 bases and 2 bases respectively, with 7 bases between them. CDR3 protein: CASSEGLNTGELFF. The CDR3 coding sequence is TGTGCCAGCAGTGAGGGACTTAACACCGGGGAGCTGTTTTTT.

The chain employs TRBV14 and TRBJ2-6; D gene unclear. V dropped 4 bases and J dropped 4 bases, with 14 bases sitting between them. Germline values: CDR1 SGHDN, CDR2 FVKESK. This CDR3 has 16 residues. As DNA, the CDR3 is TGTGCCAGCAGCCTTAATTTGGGTGCCGGGGCCAACGTCCTGACTTTC. Its translation is CASSLNLGAGANVLTF. The entire variable domain, with the rest obtained from reference TRBV14 and TRBJ2-6, is as follows: EAGVTQFPSHSVIEKGQTVTLRCDPISGHDNLYWYRRVMGKEIKFLLHFVKESKQDESGMPNNRFLAERTGGTYSTLKVQPAELEDSGVYFCASSLNLGAGANVLTFGAGSRLTVL.

Details on this clone: Other DNA sequences in the same sample also yield this CDR3. V is TRBV27 and J is TRBJ2-7; D unclear. This CDR3 spans 13 amino acids. V gave up 2 bases and J gave up 1 base, with 6 bases separating them. Germline V gene sequence: CDR1 MNHEY, CDR2 SMNVEV (reference sequence). CDR3 residues: CASSLQESYEQYF. DNA for the CDR3: TGTGCCAGCAGTTTACAAGAGTCCTACGAGCAGTACTTC.

V gene TRBV28 combines with J gene TRBJ2-7; either TRBD1 or TRBD2 may fit D (5 bases each). Trimming took off 3 bases at V and 6 bases at J, with 9 bases between the two ends. The germline V gene encodes CDR1 MDHEN and CDR2 SYDVKM. This CDR3 has 12 residues. The CDR3 reads CASSFGGREQYF. Here the CDR3 DNA reads TGTGCCAGCAGTTTTGGGGGTCGCGAGCAGTACTTC.

The J gene is TRBJ1-1, the V gene TRBV5-1; D gene ambiguous. Trimming removed 1 base from V and 1 base from J, with 11 bases in between. The CDR3 is made up of 15 amino acids. Germline loops: CDR1 SGHRS, CDR2 YFSETQ. CDR3 sequence (DNA): TGCGCCAGCAGCTTGTTCCCCAAGGAGAACACTGAAGCTTTCTTT. It translates to CASSLFPKENTEAFF.

The chain carries TRBV6-6 and TRBJ2-5; TRBD1 is a possible D gene (6 bases). Looked up from germline, CDR1 is MNHNY and CDR2 is SVGAGI (reference sequence). There are 14 residues in the CDR3. V was shortened by 6 bases and J by 6 bases, with 17 bases between the two germline ends. The CDR3 reads CASSPLTGPQTQYF. In DNA, the CDR3 is TGTGCCAGCAGCCCCCTGACAGGCCCCCAGACCCAGTACTTC.